These 13 T cell receptor beta chains share one sample of origin, sequenced in a study of control samples from healthy donors and cancer patients (dated by TCRdb to 2018 to 2020). The library was generated by the immunoSEQ multiplex PCR assay. TCRdb retrieved this table from immuneACCESS and kept in-frame rearrangements only. Not all clones are present; in checked studies, unresolved V genes account for under half, and no reason is known for the remainder. The table for this sample lists approximately 170,000 clones; about 93% of them were counted only once. The top ten constitute 0.65% to 0.85% of the sample. Material: blood. The receptors derive from a woman aged 25 to 45 in good health.

This chain links TRBV6-5 with TRBJ2-2, with a weak D call TRBD1 (6 bases). With 4 bases removed from V and 3 bases from J, the gap between germline ends came to 12 bases. The CDR3 runs to 15 residues. Looked up from germline, CDR1 is MNHEY and CDR2 is SVGAGI. The CDR3 sequence: CASSSPDRDTGELFF. CDR3 nucleotides: TGTGCCAGCAGTTCCCCGGACAGAGACACCGGGGAGCTGTTTTTT.

This chain links TRBV30 with TRBJ2-1; D perhaps matches TRBD2 (6 bases). Germline CDR1 and CDR2: GTSNPN and SVGIG (reference sequence). The CDR3 runs 12 residues. V was pared by 4 bases and J by 5 bases, with 9 bases between. The CDR3: CAWKGLDNEQFF. The CDR3 DNA sequence: TGTGCCTGGAAGGGACTTGACAATGAGCAGTTCTTC.

This chain uses TRBV15 with TRBJ2-2; 7 positions match TRBD2. Germline V gene data show CDR1 as LNHNV and CDR2 as YYDKDF (reference sequence). The CDR3 totals 14 residues. Trimming removed 8 bases from V and 1 base from J; junction bases left unmatched: 4. CDR3 sequence reads: CATAGEGNTGELFF. CDR3 DNA: TGTGCCACCGCGGGAGAGGGGAACACCGGGGAGCTGTTTTTT.

The chain joins TRBV5-4 to TRBJ2-5, with D maybe TRBD1 (7 bases). Germline V gives CDR1 SGHNT, CDR2 YYREEE (reference sequence). Deletions cut 3 bases from V and 5 bases from J, with 8 bases between. This CDR3 has 12 residues. CDR3 nucleotide sequence: TGTGCCAGCAGCTCAGGGGGGGAGACCCAGTACTTC. Amino acids: CASSSGGETQYF.

V usage is TRBV6-2 or TRBV6-3 and J usage is TRBJ2-1; D call uncertain. This CDR3 is built from 14 residues. Trimming cost V 2 bases and J 10 bases, with 15 bases left between them. Germline V gene lookup returns CDR1 MNHEY and CDR2 SVGEGT. The CDR3 loop reads CASSYLARPYEQFF. For the CDR3, the DNA is TGTGCCAGCAGTTACCTTGCCCGGCCCTACGAGCAGTTCTTC.

This chain joins TRBV28 and TRBJ2-7; 9 positions agree with TRBD2. The CDR3 has 15 amino acids. V lost 1 base, J lost 5 bases, and 6 bases stayed unmatched. CDR1 and CDR2 (germline): MDHEN, SYDVKM. CDR3 region: CASSLLTSGHHEQYF. The CDR3 bases are TGTGCCAGCAGTTTATTAACTAGCGGGCACCACGAGCAGTACTTC.

CDR3 bases: TGTGCCAGCAGTTACATCGGGCCGCAGAATGAGCAGTTCTTC. It codes for CASSYIGPQNEQFF. The chain links TRBV6-5 to TRBJ2-1; D not certain. V was cut by 2 bases and J by 7 bases, with 12 bases left in between. Germline V gives CDR1 MNHEY, CDR2 SVGAGI. CDR3 length: 14 amino acids.

This sequence joins TRBV10-1 and TRBJ1-1; D unclear. CDR1 is WNHNN, CDR2 SYGVQD, per germline (reference sequence). Between the trimmed V and J ends, which lost 4 bases and 4 bases, there was a span of 10 bases. This CDR3 comprises 13 residues. The CDR3 DNA follows: TGCGCCAGCAGTGTCGGCGCAGGCACTGAAGCTTTCTTT. Translated: CASSVGAGTEAFF.

The rearrangement uses TRBV2 and TRBJ1-4, with D unclear. The germline gives CDR1 SNHLY, CDR2 FYNNEI. The CDR3 is 12 residues long. V was trimmed by 5 bases and J by 10 bases, leaving 11 bases between them. CDR3 in amino acids: CASSKEGGKLFF. The CDR3 coding sequence is TGTGCCAGCAGTAAGGAAGGTGGAAAACTGTTTTTT.

This clone was counted a single time. The chain has TRBV5-4 and TRBJ2-2, with a tentative D call TRBD2 (5 bases). Deletions cut 2 bases from V and 13 bases from J, with 9 bases between. Per the germline V gene, CDR1 is SGHNT and CDR2 is YYREEE (reference sequence). The CDR3 has 11 residues. The CDR3 here is CASSFEGTLFF. The CDR3 bases are TGTGCCAGCAGCTTTGAGGGTACGCTGTTTTTT. Full variable domain (outside the CDR3, taken from reference TRBV5-4 and TRBJ2-2): ETGVTQSPTHLIKTRGQQVTLRCSSQSGHNTVSWYQQALGQGPQFIFQYYREEENGRGNFPPRFSGLQFPNYSSELNVNALELDDSALYLCASSFEGTLFFGEGSRLTVL.

The gene calls are TRBV27 and TRBJ2-7; 7 nucleotides align to TRBD2. Trimming took 3 bases from V and 6 from J; bases not matched to a gene: 8. Germline assignment: CDR1 MNHEY and CDR2 SMNVEV (reference sequence). The CDR3 is 14 amino acids. The DNA of the CDR3 is TGTGCCAGCAGTTTTGGGGCGGGAGAAGTCGAGCAGTACTTC. This translates into CASSFGAGEVEQYF.

This sequence joins TRBV3-1 (or the pseudogene TRBV3-2) and TRBJ2-3; D is perhaps TRBD2 (6 bases). V lost 7 bases and J lost 1, with 12 bases in between. The CDR3 contains 14 residues. The V gene's germline CDR1 is LGHDT and CDR2 YNNKEL (reference sequence). CDR3 nucleotide sequence: TGTGCCAGCACCTGGGGGGAGGGCACAGATACGCAGTATTTT. Translated: CASTWGEGTDTQYF.

The V gene is TRBV21-1, the J gene TRBJ2-5; the table calls TRBD1, which could not be checked here. TRBV21-1 is a pseudogene. This CDR3 spans 19 amino acids. CDR3 sequence reads: CASSKESGGTVLSAETQYF. CDR3 nucleotides: TGTGCCAGCAGCAAAGAATCAGGGGGGACAGTCCTCTCCGCGGAGACCCAGTACTTC.